A single T cell receptor (beta chain) is shown here with its context. This entry is derived from a study of T cell changes during pregnancy in multiple sclerosis. V gave up 0 bases and J gave up 4 bases, with 10 bases separating them. Germline V gene data show CDR1 as SGDLS and CDR2 as YYNGEE. This CDR3 has 14 residues. Sequenced by immunoSEQ multiplex PCR; TCRdb stores in-frame clones only, minus some. The sample consists of approximately 90,000 clones, roughly 91% of them appearing once. The receptor was derived from a female donor in good health, enrolled as a control in a pregnancy study. The chain uses TRBV9 and TRBJ1-1, with D perhaps matching TRBD1 (5 bases). Sequenced here: peripheral blood, sampled after pregnancy. For the CDR3, the DNA is TGTGCCAGCAGCGTAGGGGGGGGAATCACTGAAGCTTTCTTT. As protein: CASSVGGGITEAFF.